The clone carrying this TCR beta chain was recorded only once. Its antigen is currently unknown. This sample was taken from a study of shared clonotypes between healthy human individuals. Findings of the study overall: Some clonotypes were shared by all four sorted-subset donors, while others were not shared. The non-shared ones had lower generation probabilities than the shared ones.

Generated by immunoSEQ multiplex PCR, the TCRdb table keeps only in-frame clones and is missing some. The data show 2 million to 3 million clones, with approximately 93% seen just once and 0.36% held by the top ten. Sequencing was done on a sample of naive CD4+ T cells from PBMCs. As for subset: CD45RA+ positively selected. This receptor was taken from a man aged 18 to 29 in good health. Some clones in this sample may be carry-over from other donors' samples.

Written as DNA, the CDR3 is TGTGCCAGCAGTTTAACTGGACAGGGGTGCTATTTT. It codes for CASSLTGQGCYF. This chain joins TRBV28 and TRBJ2-3, with 9 bases aligning to TRBD1. V lost 2 bases and J lost 15; bases outside the gene matches: 6. The CDR3 is 12 amino acids. Germline lookup yields CDR1 MDHEN and CDR2 SYDVKM.